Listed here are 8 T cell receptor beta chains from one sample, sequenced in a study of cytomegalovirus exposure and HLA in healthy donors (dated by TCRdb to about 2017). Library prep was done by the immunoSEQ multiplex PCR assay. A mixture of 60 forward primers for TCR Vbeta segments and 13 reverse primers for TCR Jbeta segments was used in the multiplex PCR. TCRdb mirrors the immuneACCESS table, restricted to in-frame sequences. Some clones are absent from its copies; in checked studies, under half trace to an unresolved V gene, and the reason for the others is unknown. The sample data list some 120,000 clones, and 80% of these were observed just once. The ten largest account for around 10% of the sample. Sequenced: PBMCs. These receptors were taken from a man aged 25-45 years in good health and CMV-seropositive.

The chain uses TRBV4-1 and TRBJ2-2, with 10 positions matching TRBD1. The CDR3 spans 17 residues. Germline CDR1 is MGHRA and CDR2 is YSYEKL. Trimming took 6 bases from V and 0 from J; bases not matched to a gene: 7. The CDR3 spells CASRDRDRGANTGELFF. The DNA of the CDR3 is TGCGCCAGCAGGGACCGGGACAGGGGAGCGAACACCGGGGAGCTGTTTTTT.

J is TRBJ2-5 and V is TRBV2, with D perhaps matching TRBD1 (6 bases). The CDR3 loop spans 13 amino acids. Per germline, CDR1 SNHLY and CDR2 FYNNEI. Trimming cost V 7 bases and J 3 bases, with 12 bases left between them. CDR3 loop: CASNGQPKETQYF. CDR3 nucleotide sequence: TGTGCCAGCAACGGACAGCCTAAAGAGACCCAGTACTTC.

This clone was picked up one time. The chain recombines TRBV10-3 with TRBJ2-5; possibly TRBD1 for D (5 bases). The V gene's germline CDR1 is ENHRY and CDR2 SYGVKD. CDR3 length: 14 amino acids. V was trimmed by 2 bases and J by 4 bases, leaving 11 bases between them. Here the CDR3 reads CAISESTGRETQYF. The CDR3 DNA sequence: TGTGCCATCAGTGAGAGCACAGGTAGAGAGACCCAGTACTTC.

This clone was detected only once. The DNA of the CDR3 is TGCAGCGCCCGAGGGGGCGGGAACTATGGCTACACCTTC. Its protein product is CSARGGGNYGYTF. This chain connects TRBV29-1 to TRBJ1-2, with 7 bases lining up with TRBD1. After removal of 7 bases from V and 2 bases from J, the junction contained 7 bases not matched to a gene. Germline CDR1 is SQVTM and CDR2 is ANQGSEA. The CDR3 has 13 residues.

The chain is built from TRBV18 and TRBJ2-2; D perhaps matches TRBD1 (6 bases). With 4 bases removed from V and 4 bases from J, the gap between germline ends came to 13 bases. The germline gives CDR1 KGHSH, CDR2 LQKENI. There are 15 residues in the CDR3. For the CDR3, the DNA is TGTGCCAGCTCACTCAGTAGGGACACCACCGGGGAGCTGTTTTTT. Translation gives CASSLSRDTTGELFF. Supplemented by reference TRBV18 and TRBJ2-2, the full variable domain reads NAGVMQNPRHLVRRRGQEARLRCSPMKGHSHVYWYRQLPEEGLKFMVYLQKENIIDESGMPKERFSAEFPKEGPSILRIQQVVRGDSAAYFCASSLSRDTTGELFFGEGSRLTVL.

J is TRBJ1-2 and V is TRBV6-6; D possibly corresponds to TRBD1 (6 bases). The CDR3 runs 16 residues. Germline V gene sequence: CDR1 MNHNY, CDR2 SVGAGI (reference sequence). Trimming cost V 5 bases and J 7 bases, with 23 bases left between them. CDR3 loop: CASSPQARQVLSGYTF. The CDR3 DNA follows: TGTGCCAGCAGTCCCCAGGCCCGACAGGTTTTATCTGGCTACACCTTC.

The CDR3, as DNA: TGTGCCTGTAAAAGTGGACAGGTCTCTGAAGCTTTCTTT. Translating it yields CACKSGQVSEAFF. The rearrangement uses TRBV30 and TRBJ1-1, with 7 bases lining up with TRBD1. Germline-derived CDR1 and CDR2 are GTSNPN and SVGIG (reference sequence). The CDR3 is 13 residues long. V lost 6 bases and J lost 6; bases outside the gene matches: 10.

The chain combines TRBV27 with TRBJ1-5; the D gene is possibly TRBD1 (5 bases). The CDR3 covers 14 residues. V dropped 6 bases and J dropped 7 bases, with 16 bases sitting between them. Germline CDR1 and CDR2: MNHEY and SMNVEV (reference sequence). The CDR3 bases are TGTGCCAGCAGGGACGCGCTGGGGGGACAGCCCCAGCATTTT. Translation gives CASRDALGGQPQHF.